A single sample gave rise to the 28 T cell receptor beta chains below, sequenced in a study of CD8+ T cells in alopecia areata. After isolation, RNA underwent reverse transcription to generate cDNA as the sequencing template. TCRdb's table, derived via immunoSEQ multiplex PCR, lists solely in-frame clones and lacks some. Among roughly 250,000 clones listed, 60% were seen once. The treatment: oral pan-JAK inhibitor, 5-10 mg twice daily. The material was CD4+ T cells sorted from blood, obtained between weeks 51 and 54, from a patient treated with tofacitinib. The source is a human donor with alopecia areata.

This clone was counted a few times. The chain is built from TRBV18 and TRBJ2-5, with a tentative D call TRBD2 (5 bases). The V gene lost 3 bases and the J gene lost 5 bases, with 10 bases spanning the gap. Germline assignment: CDR1 KGHSH and CDR2 LQKENI. This CDR3 is built from 13 residues. CDR3 DNA sequence: TGTGCCAGCTCACCTAGGAGGACCGAGACCCAGTACTTC. Its protein is CASSPRRTETQYF.

Details on this clone: In the same sample, other DNA sequences code for this CDR3. The chain has TRBV5-4 and TRBJ2-7, with a tentative D call TRBD1 (6 bases). CDR3 length equals 13 residues. With 2 bases removed from V and 0 bases from J, the gap between germline ends came to 6 bases. CDR1 and CDR2 from the germline V gene are SGHNT and YYREEE (reference sequence). The CDR3, as DNA: TGTGCCAGCAGCTTACAGGGCTCCTACGAGCAGTACTTC. Its protein is CASSLQGSYEQYF. The whole variable domain, remainder taken from reference TRBV5-4 and TRBJ2-7, is ETGVTQSPTHLIKTRGQQVTLRCSSQSGHNTVSWYQQALGQGPQFIFQYYREEENGRGNFPPRFSGLQFPNYSSELNVNALELDDSALYLCASSLQGSYEQYFGPGTRLTVT.

The chain couples TRBV18 to TRBJ2-7, with D maybe TRBD2 (5 bases). The CDR3 is made up of 13 amino acids. From germline, CDR1 is KGHSH and CDR2 LQKENI. The V gene lost 4 bases and the J gene lost 7 bases, with 14 bases spanning the gap. CDR3 in DNA: TGTGCCAGCTCACGAATCAACGGGGAGGAGCAGTACTTC. It specifies CASSRINGEEQYF.

The chain uses TRBV5-6 and TRBJ2-7; 8 bases align to TRBD1. The CDR3 is made up of 12 amino acids. Looked up from germline, CDR1 is SGHDT and CDR2 is YYEEEE. J was trimmed by 6 bases and V by 4 bases; bases with no gene match: 3. The CDR3 nucleotides are TGTGCCAGCAGCCGGACAGGGCTCGAGCAGTACTTC. Translating it yields CASSRTGLEQYF.

This clone was counted ten times or more. Different DNA sequences within this sample yield the same CDR3. The V call is TRBV9, the J call TRBJ2-3; D is ambiguous. V dropped 0 bases and J dropped 4 bases, with 0 bases sitting between them. CDR3 length: 11 residues. Germline values: CDR1 SGDLS, CDR2 YYNGEE. The CDR3 nucleotides are TGTGCCAGCAGCGTAGCAGATACGCAGTATTTT. This encodes CASSVADTQYF.

The chain employs TRBV7-9 and TRBJ2-5; TRBD1 aligns across 11 bases. The DNA end is more similar to TRBJ2-7, so the J call may be wrong. Germline V gene sequence: CDR1 SEHNR, CDR2 FQNEAQ (reference sequence). The CDR3 spans 19 residues. CDR3 in DNA: TGTGCCAGCAGCCTTCTCTCCGGGACAGGGGGTCTTAGCTCCTACGAGCAGTACTTC. Amino acids: CASSLLSGTGGLSSYEQYF.

J is TRBJ2-1 and V is TRBV5-4, with D maybe TRBD2 (6 bases). This CDR3 spans 12 amino acids. With 2 bases removed from V and 9 bases from J, the gap between germline ends came to 9 bases. Germline CDR1 SGHNT, CDR2 YYREEE (reference sequence). The CDR3, as DNA: TGTGCCAGCAGCTTCCTCGGGGGTGAGCAGTTCTTC. It specifies CASSFLGGEQFF.

This clone has only a few counts. The CDR3 loop is CATANRTSGQETQYF. The CDR3 DNA is TGTGCCACAGCAAACAGGACTAGCGGGCAAGAGACCCAGTACTTC. The chain recombines TRBV7-9 with TRBJ2-5, with TRBD2 identical over 11 bases. V lost 10 bases and J lost 2; bases outside the gene matches: 9. The CDR3 runs 15 residues. In germline, CDR1 is SEHNR, CDR2 FQNEAQ (reference sequence).

The chain combines TRBV7-8 with TRBJ2-7; no clear D gene. This CDR3 has 12 amino acids. Trimming shortened V by 1 base and J by 7 bases, and 8 bases separated the two germline ends. Germline loops: CDR1 SGHVS, CDR2 FQNEAQ. The CDR3 sequence: CASSLEYSEQYF. CDR3 sequence (DNA): TGTGCCAGCAGCTTAGAATACTCGGAGCAGTACTTC. The full variable domain, in which reference TRBV7-8 and TRBJ2-7 provide the parts outside the CDR3, is GAGVSQSPRYKVAKRGQDVALRCDPISGHVSLFWYQQALGQGPEFLTYFQNEAQLDKSGLPSDRFFAERPEGSVSTLKIQRTQQEDSAVYLCASSLEYSEQYFGPGTRLTVT.

The J gene is TRBJ2-3, the V gene TRBV30; no definite D call. Looked up from germline, CDR1 is GTSNPN and CDR2 is SVGIG (reference sequence). The CDR3 spans 14 residues. The V end lost 1 base, the J end lost 6 bases, and 14 bases lay between the germline ends. This CDR3 reads CAWSGSSGTDTQYF. The CDR3 DNA reads TGTGCCTGGAGTGGATCCTCGGGTACCGATACGCAGTATTTT.

This clone was counted between two and nine times. The chain carries TRBV29-1 and TRBJ2-5, with TRBD2 as a possible D gene (6 bases). Germline V gene lookup returns CDR1 SQVTM and CDR2 ANQGSEA. Trimming stripped 1 base from V and 4 bases from J, with 13 bases between. This CDR3 comprises 14 residues. The CDR3 DNA follows: TGCAGCGTTGAAGCGGACTCCGGGGGAGAGACCCAGTACTTC. Translating gives CSVEADSGGETQYF.

The J gene is TRBJ2-6, the V gene TRBV11-2; unclear D gene. CDR3 length equals 15 residues. Germline V gives CDR1 SGHAT, CDR2 FQNNGV. V was pared by 5 bases and J by 0 bases, with 8 bases between. CDR3 DNA sequence: TGTGCCAGCAGCCCCAACCCCTCTGGGGCCAACGTCCTGACTTTC. Residues: CASSPNPSGANVLTF.

The chain carries TRBV9 and TRBJ1-6; D not resolved. Germline loops: CDR1 SGDLS, CDR2 YYNGEE. The CDR3 is 15 amino acids. Trimming removed 2 bases at V and 4 bases at J, with 10 bases between. The CDR3 DNA sequence: TGTGCCAGCAGCGTTGAGTGGGGATATAATTCACCCCTCCACTTT. It specifies CASSVEWGYNSPLHF. The full variable domain, completed using reference TRBV9 and TRBJ1-6, is DSGVTQTPKHLITATGQRVTLRCSPRSGDLSVYWYQQSLDQGLQFLIQYYNGEERAKGNILERFSAQQFPDLHSELNLSSLELGDSALYFCASSVEWGYNSPLHFGNGTRLTVT.

This clone came up a few times. The chain joins TRBV6-5 to TRBJ2-7; 7 bases are shared with TRBD1. The germline V gene encodes CDR1 MNHEY and CDR2 SVGAGI. The V segment lost 2 bases and the J segment 7 bases; nucleotides outside the gene matches: 8. There are 14 residues in the CDR3. CDR3 protein: CASSYQDREREQYF. The CDR3 DNA follows: TGTGCCAGCAGTTACCAAGACAGGGAGAGGGAGCAGTACTTC.

The chain employs TRBV6-6 and TRBJ2-7, with a tentative D call TRBD1 (6 bases). There are 13 residues in the CDR3. Germline loops: CDR1 MNHNY, CDR2 SVGAGI (reference sequence). V dropped 5 bases and J dropped 5 bases, with 13 bases sitting between them. This CDR3 is CASSATGFDEQYF. DNA of the CDR3: TGTGCCAGCAGTGCCACAGGGTTCGACGAGCAGTACTTC.

Only one count was recorded for this clone. Other DNA sequences from this sample encode an identical CDR3 as well. The rearrangement uses TRBV29-1 and TRBJ1-1; no reliable D call. The CDR3 sequence is 12 residues long. Trimming left V 6 bases short and J 2 bases short, with 10 bases between. Germline lookup yields CDR1 SQVTM and CDR2 ANQGSEA. This chain's CDR3 is CSVRTGNTEAFF. Written as DNA, the CDR3 is TGCAGCGTCCGGACGGGTAACACTGAAGCTTTCTTT.

The genes are TRBV9 and TRBJ2-2, with 8 bases identical to TRBD1. V dropped 0 bases and J dropped 8; count of bases not matched to a gene: 9. Germline V gene sequence: CDR1 SGDLS, CDR2 YYNGEE. CDR3 length equals 16 residues. This CDR3 reads CASSVVGTGAFGELFF. CDR3 nucleotides: TGTGCCAGCAGCGTAGTAGGGACAGGTGCATTTGGGGAGCTGTTTTTT.

This clone occurred a few times. This rearrangement joins TRBV18 to TRBJ1-1, with a possible D match to TRBD1 (6 bases). Trimming took off 3 bases at V and 3 bases at J, with 14 bases between the two ends. The germline CDR1 and CDR2 sequences are KGHSH and LQKENI. CDR3 length equals 15 residues. In DNA form, the CDR3 reads TGTGCCAGCTCACCCGCACAGGGTTTTGACACTGAAGCTTTCTTT. Translation: CASSPAQGFDTEAFF.

Here the CDR3 reads CATRPHRDHEQYF. DNA of the CDR3: TGTGCCACTCGGCCTCACAGGGACCACGAGCAGTACTTC. The genes are TRBV6-5 and TRBJ2-7, with a weak D call TRBD1 (6 bases). This CDR3 has 13 residues. V lost 10 bases and J lost 5, with 18 bases in between. Germline CDR1 and CDR2: MNHEY and SVGAGI.

The chain is built from TRBV7-3 and TRBJ1-1; D is possibly TRBD1 (5 bases). CDR1 is SGHTA, CDR2 FQGTGA, per germline. This CDR3 region has 13 residues. The V gene lost 6 bases and the J gene lost 2 bases, with 10 bases spanning the gap. The CDR3 loop is CASSMGRNTEAFF. In nucleotides, the CDR3 is TGTGCCAGCAGTATGGGACGTAACACTGAAGCTTTCTTT.

Comments on this clone: Other DNA sequences in the sample encode the same CDR3. J is TRBJ1-1 and V is TRBV29-1; a possible D gene is TRBD1 (6 bases). The CDR3 is made up of 12 amino acids. Germline V CDR1 and CDR2: SQVTM, ANQGSEA. Trimming stripped 3 bases from V and 4 bases from J, with 9 bases between. The CDR3 region is CSVDKGGTEAFF. For the CDR3, the DNA is TGCAGCGTTGATAAGGGGGGCACTGAAGCTTTCTTT.

The V gene is TRBV5-1, the J gene TRBJ2-7, with 8 bases aligning to TRBD1. The CDR3 contains 12 residues. V shed 5 bases, J shed 3 bases, and the junction held 1 base outside the gene matches. CDR1 and CDR2 from the germline V gene are SGHRS and YFSETQ. The CDR3 coding sequence is TGCGCCAGCAGGGGACAGGTCTACGAGCAGTACTTC. Protein: CASRGQVYEQYF.

This clone has only a few counts. The V call is TRBV29-1, the J call TRBJ2-5; tentatively, D is TRBD1 (6 bases). Trimming took 6 bases from V and 5 from J, leaving 19 bases between them. The CDR3 is 14 residues long. The germline gives CDR1 SQVTM, CDR2 ANQGSEA. The DNA of the CDR3 is TGCAGCGTGGGGGCACCCCCGCTACGGGAGACCCAGTACTTC. Translation: CSVGAPPLRETQYF.

The CDR3 loop is CASSYLAGGNAEAFF. DNA of the CDR3: TGTGCCAGCAGTTACTTAGCAGGGGGTAATGCTGAAGCTTTCTTT. This sequence joins TRBV6-5 and TRBJ1-1; TRBD1 aligns across 7 bases. With 1 base clipped from V and 6 bases from J, the junction kept 8 bases outside the gene matches. Germline values: CDR1 MNHEY, CDR2 SVGAGI. The CDR3 has 15 residues.

This sequence joins TRBV9 and TRBJ2-5; D not certain. V was pared by 1 base and J by 1 base, with 5 bases between. The CDR3 totals 13 residues. In germline, CDR1 is SGDLS, CDR2 YYNGEE. CDR3 in DNA: TGTGCCAGCAGCGTAAGGCCCCAAGAGACCCAGTACTTC. Encoded protein: CASSVRPQETQYF.

This clone was seen a handful of times. The J gene is TRBJ2-1, the V gene TRBV7-8, with D hard to call. CDR3 length equals 14 residues. Germline V gives CDR1 SGHVS, CDR2 FQNEAQ. Deletions cut 2 bases from V and 4 bases from J, with 9 bases between. CDR3 sequence reads: CASSLQWPYNEQFF. CDR3 sequence (DNA): TGTGCCAGCAGCTTACAGTGGCCATACAATGAGCAGTTCTTC.

The genes are TRBV7-3 and TRBJ2-1; maybe TRBD1 (5 bases). The ends were cut back, 2 bases at V and 3 bases at J, with 11 bases in the middle. The germline gives CDR1 SGHTA, CDR2 FQGTGA. The CDR3 covers 15 residues. The CDR3 spells CASSLGDRDYNEQFF. CDR3 sequence (DNA): TGTGCCAGCAGCTTAGGCGACAGAGACTACAATGAGCAGTTCTTC.

Comments on this clone: A junction end diverges from the germline sequence, so it may reflect a read error. The V call is TRBV7-7, the J call TRBJ2-5; the D is unclear. Germline-derived CDR1 and CDR2 are SSHAT and FNYEAQ (reference sequence). This CDR3 region has 14 residues. The CDR3 loop is CASSSRKLGETQYF. The CDR3 nucleotides read TGTGCTAGCAGCTCCCGAAAGTTAGGGGAGACCCAGTACTTC.